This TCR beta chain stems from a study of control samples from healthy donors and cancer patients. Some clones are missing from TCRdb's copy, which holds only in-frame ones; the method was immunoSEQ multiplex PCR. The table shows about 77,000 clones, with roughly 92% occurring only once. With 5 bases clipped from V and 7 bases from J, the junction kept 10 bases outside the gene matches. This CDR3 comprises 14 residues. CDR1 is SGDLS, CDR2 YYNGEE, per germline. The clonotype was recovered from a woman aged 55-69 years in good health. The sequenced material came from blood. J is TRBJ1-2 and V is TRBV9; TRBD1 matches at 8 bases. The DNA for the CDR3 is TGTGCCAGCAGTCCTGGCGGACAGGGAAGTGGCTACACCTTC. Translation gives CASSPGGQGSGYTF.